The sequence of this TCR beta chain was determined in a study of cytomegalovirus exposure and HLA in healthy donors. Notes on the study in general: Listed as cytomegalovirus-associated were 150 or so TCR beta chains. TCR sequences were mostly rare, though some public TCRs occurred in many donors. In the 120 validation repertoires, a later analysis found that first-cohort TCR clusters tended to co-occur.

The count of this clone is one. The antigen is not known. Profiling relied on immunoSEQ multiplex PCR, and the TCRdb table lists in-frame clones only, not all of them. This sample has 100,000 to 150,000 clones, with roughly 89% found just once. The study drew the donors from its approximately 110-subject validation cohort, separate from the approximately 670-subject first cohort. Source material: PBMCs. The TCR sequence derives from a woman aged 18-29 years in good health and CMV-seronegative.

The CDR3: CASSQRDRGLSYNEQFF. CDR3 sequence (DNA): TGCGCCAGCAGCCAGAGAGACAGGGGGCTCTCCTACAATGAGCAGTTCTTC. The chain carries TRBV5-1 and TRBJ2-1; 10 bases agree with TRBD1. With 4 bases clipped from V and 0 bases from J, the junction kept 7 bases outside the gene matches. This CDR3 spans 17 amino acids. Per the germline V gene, CDR1 is SGHRS and CDR2 is YFSETQ. The whole variable domain, remainder taken from reference TRBV5-1 and TRBJ2-1, is KAGVTQTPRYLIKTRGQQVTLSCSPISGHRSVSWYQQTPGQGLQFLFEYFSETQRNKGNFPGRFSGRQFSNSRSEMNVSTLELGDSALYLCASSQRDRGLSYNEQFFGPGTRLTVL.